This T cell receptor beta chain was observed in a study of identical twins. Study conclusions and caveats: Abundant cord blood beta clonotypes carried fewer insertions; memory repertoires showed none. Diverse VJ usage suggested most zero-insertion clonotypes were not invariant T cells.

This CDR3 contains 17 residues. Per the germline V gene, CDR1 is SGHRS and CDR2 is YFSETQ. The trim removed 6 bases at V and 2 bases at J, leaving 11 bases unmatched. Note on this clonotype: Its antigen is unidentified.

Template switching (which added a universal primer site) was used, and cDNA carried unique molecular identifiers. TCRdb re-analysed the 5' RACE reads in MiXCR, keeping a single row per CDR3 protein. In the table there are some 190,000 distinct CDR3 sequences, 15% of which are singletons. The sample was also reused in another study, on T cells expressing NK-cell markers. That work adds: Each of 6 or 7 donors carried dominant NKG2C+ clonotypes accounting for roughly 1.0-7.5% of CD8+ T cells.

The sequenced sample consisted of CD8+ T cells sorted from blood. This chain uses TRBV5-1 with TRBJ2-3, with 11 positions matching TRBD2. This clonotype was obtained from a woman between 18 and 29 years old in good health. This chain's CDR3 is CASMLGLAGGNTDTQYF. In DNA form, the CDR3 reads TGCGCCAGCATGCTGGGGCTAGCGGGGGGAAACACAGATACGCAGTATTTT.